The 26 T cell receptor beta chains given below trace back to one sample, sequenced in a study of vaccination and CD4 T cells after COVID-19. These TCRs' antigens remain unknown. The Oncomine TCR Beta short-read assay generated sequence data from the DNA of cultured CD4+ T cells. One entry per CDR3 protein results from TCRdb running MiXCR on the PCR reads. The sample yields about 7,600 distinct CDR3 sequences, more than 50% seen once. As for treatment: roughly 10-day PBMC culture with coronavirus spike peptide pools or control peptides (ViraFEST assay). The material sequenced was cultured CD4+ T cells from blood, taken after SARS-CoV-2 vaccination. The receptors were sampled from a human donor with COVID-19.

This clonotype was seen more than once but under ten times. The chain joins TRBV20-1 to TRBJ1-2; D perhaps matches TRBD1 (6 bases). This CDR3 has 13 amino acids. With 5 bases removed from V and 2 bases from J, the gap between germline ends came to 12 bases. Germline assignment: CDR1 DFQATT and CDR2 SNEGSKA (reference sequence). CDR3 residues: CSALTGFNYGYTF. The CDR3 DNA follows: TGCAGTGCTCTTACAGGGTTCAACTATGGCTACACCTTC.

This clonotype was seen a handful of times. J is TRBJ1-6 and V is TRBV27; D ambiguous. Trimming cost V 3 bases and J 4 bases, with 1 base left between them. Germline assignment: CDR1 MNHEY and CDR2 SMNVEV (reference sequence). The CDR3 spans 12 residues. CDR3 sequence: CASSFYNSPLHF. CDR3 in DNA: TGTGCCAGCAGTTTTTATAATTCACCCCTCCACTTT.

The chain carries TRBV6-4 and TRBJ1-3; D possibly corresponds to TRBD1 (5 bases). Deletions cut 2 bases from V and 2 bases from J, with 13 bases between. CDR1 MRHNA and CDR2 SNTAGT come from the germline V gene. The CDR3 loop spans 16 amino acids. The CDR3 here is CASSDQAGKAGNTIYF. CDR3 nucleotide sequence: TGTGCCAGCAGTGACCAGGCAGGGAAGGCTGGAAACACCATATATTTT.

This chain links TRBV20-1 with TRBJ2-2; maybe TRBD2 (6 bases). The CDR3 has 15 residues. Germline CDR1 DFQATT, CDR2 SNEGSKA (reference sequence). Trimming left V 6 bases short and J 7 bases short, with 21 bases between. CDR3 in DNA: TGCAGTGCGGAGCGGGCGGGGATACTAAGCGGGGAGCTGTTTTTT. Amino acid sequence: CSAERAGILSGELFF.

The V call is TRBV10-2, the J call TRBJ2-7, with 13 bases lining up with TRBD2. Germline-derived CDR1 and CDR2 are WSHSY and SAAADI. Germline trimming cut 3 bases from V and 3 bases from J; bases unmatched to any gene: 11. The CDR3 contains 18 residues. The CDR3 sequence: CASSDRAFGLAGDYEQYF. The CDR3 nucleotides are TGCGCCAGCAGTGACCGCGCTTTCGGACTAGCGGGGGACTACGAGCAGTACTTC.

The CDR3 DNA reads as TGTGCCAGCACACTCGGGGGACAGAACACCGGGGAGCTGTTTTTT. Its protein is CASTLGGQNTGELFF. The chain carries TRBV12-3 or TRBV12-4 and TRBJ2-2, with D possibly called TRBD1 or TRBD2 (6 bases each). Deletions cut 7 bases from V and 1 base from J, with 13 bases between. The CDR3 runs 15 residues.

This sequence joins TRBV27 and TRBJ1-2; D is ambiguous. Germline values: CDR1 MNHEY, CDR2 SMNVEV (reference sequence). Trimming took off 6 bases at V and 2 bases at J, with 10 bases between the two ends. The CDR3 consists of 13 residues. DNA for the CDR3: TGTGCCAGCAGCGACCACAGCAACTATGGCTACACCTTC. This encodes CASSDHSNYGYTF.

The rearrangement links TRBV25-1 to TRBJ2-2; D gene uncertain. Germline V gene sequence: CDR1 MGHDK, CDR2 SYGVNS. The CDR3 is 14 amino acids. V was clipped by 4 bases and J by 2 bases, with 8 bases between them. The CDR3 reads CASSGLLNTGELFF. DNA for the CDR3: TGTGCCAGCAGTGGTCTATTAAACACCGGGGAGCTGTTTTTT.

The CDR3 sequence is CAISRDREETQYF. CDR3 nucleotides: TGTGCCATCAGCAGGGACAGGGAAGAGACCCAGTACTTC. V gene TRBV10-3 combines with J gene TRBJ2-5; 9 nucleotides agree with TRBD1. The CDR3 loop spans 13 amino acids. V lost 6 bases and J lost 3; bases outside the gene matches: 2. CDR1 ENHRY and CDR2 SYGVKD come from the germline V gene.

This clonotype was picked up one time. The J gene is TRBJ2-7, the V gene TRBV7-2; tentatively, D is TRBD2 (7 bases). The CDR3 is 14 residues long. Germline V gene lookup returns CDR1 SGHTA and CDR2 FQGNSA. V was trimmed by 5 bases and J by 6 bases, leaving 17 bases between them. The DNA of the CDR3 is TGTGCCAGCAGCGGTAGGGGGGGCGCGCGCGAGCAGTACTTC. Residues: CASSGRGGAREQYF.

J is TRBJ1-2 and V is TRBV7-3, with 11 nucleotides matching TRBD1. Germline CDR1 and CDR2: SGHTA and FQGTGA. CDR3 length equals 13 residues. V lost 6 bases and J lost 7; bases outside the gene matches: 4. The CDR3 region is CASSGQGALGYTF. The CDR3 region has the DNA TGTGCCAGCAGTGGACAGGGGGCGCTTGGCTACACCTTC. Supplemented by reference TRBV7-3 and TRBJ1-2, the full variable domain reads GAGVSQTPSNKVTEKGKYVELRCDPISGHTALYWYRQSLGQGPEFLIYFQGTGAADDSGLPNDRFFAVRPEGSVSTLKIQRTERGDSAVYLCASSGQGALGYTFGSGTRLTVV.

The chain has TRBV25-1 and TRBJ1-2; D is possibly TRBD1 (5 bases). V lost 7 bases and J lost 2, with 11 bases in between. This CDR3 has 13 amino acids. Per germline, CDR1 MGHDK and CDR2 SYGVNS. The CDR3 DNA reads as TGTGCCAGCACCACAGACAGCAACTATGGCTACACCTTC. The encoded protein is CASTTDSNYGYTF.

V and J are TRBV24-1 and TRBJ1-2; tentative D call: TRBD1 (5 bases). The germline V gene has CDR1 KGHDR and CDR2 SFDVKD. Trimming shortened V by 6 bases and J by 8 bases, and 12 bases separated the two germline ends. This CDR3 contains 12 residues. CDR3 DNA sequence: TGTGCCACCAGTTCGGAAACAGGAGGCTACACCTTC. Protein sequence: CATSSETGGYTF.

The chain uses TRBV7-2 and TRBJ2-5; 8 bases align to TRBD1. Germline V lookup: CDR1 SGHTA, CDR2 FQGNSA. The CDR3 is 15 amino acids. The V gene end was trimmed by 6 bases and the J gene end by 2 bases; junction bases not matched to a gene: 8. In DNA, the CDR3 is TGTGCCAGCAGGCAAGGGACAGGTGTACAAGAGACCCAGTACTTC. It encodes CASRQGTGVQETQYF.

This rearrangement joins TRBV7-9 to TRBJ1-2; unclear D gene. Germline loops: CDR1 SEHNR, CDR2 FQNEAQ (reference sequence). This CDR3 has 12 amino acids. Trimming left V 7 bases short and J 3 bases short, with 9 bases between. The CDR3 spells CASTNGDYGYTF. CDR3 nucleotides: TGTGCCAGCACTAACGGGGACTATGGCTACACCTTC.

The chain couples TRBV20-1 to TRBJ2-5; perhaps TRBD2 as D (5 bases). CDR1 DFQATT and CDR2 SNEGSKA come from the germline V gene (reference sequence). The CDR3 loop spans 13 amino acids. The germline V and J ends were trimmed by 6 bases and 5 bases, with 16 bases remaining between them. CDR3 DNA: TGCAGTGCAACCCCTCTAGCACGGGAGACCCAGTACTTC. It translates to CSATPLARETQYF.

The chain links TRBV11-3 to TRBJ1-2, with a weak D call TRBD1 (5 bases). The CDR3 is 16 amino acids. V was shortened by 0 bases and J by 2 bases, with 13 bases between the two germline ends. Per germline, CDR1 SGHNT and CDR2 YENEEA. Here the CDR3 DNA reads TGTGCCAGCAGCTTAGAAGGTCGCGGGGGGAACTATGGCTACACCTTC. Its protein is CASSLEGRGGNYGYTF. Variable domain in full (rest from reference TRBV11-3 and TRBJ1-2): EAGVVQSPRYKIIEKKQPVAFWCNPISGHNTLYWYLQNLGQGPELLIRYENEEAVDDSQLPKDRFSAERLKGVDSTLKIQPAELGDSAVYLCASSLEGRGGNYGYTFGSGTRLTVV.

The chain carries TRBV6-5 and TRBJ1-2; D is undetermined. The CDR3 runs to 13 residues. Germline V gene sequence: CDR1 MNHEY, CDR2 SVGAGI. Deletions cut 4 bases from V and 4 bases from J, with 10 bases between. DNA of the CDR3: TGTGCCAGCAGTTTTCCGAACGGCTATGGCTACACCTTC. Its protein is CASSFPNGYGYTF.

This chain connects TRBV6-1 to TRBJ1-1; 7 positions match TRBD1. The CDR3 totals 11 residues. Germline trimming cut 10 bases from V and 5 bases from J; bases unmatched to any gene: 4. Looked up from germline, CDR1 is MNHNS and CDR2 is SASEGT. The CDR3 DNA reads TGTGCCACCCAACAGGGGACTGAAGCTTTCTTT. Translated, it gives CATQQGTEAFF.

V and J are TRBV20-1 and TRBJ1-5, with D uncertain. V shed 3 bases and J shed 1 base, with 16 bases lying between them. The CDR3 totals 16 residues. Germline V CDR1 and CDR2: DFQATT, SNEGSKA (reference sequence). This CDR3 is CSASKGGGVSNQPQHF. CDR3 DNA: TGCAGTGCTAGCAAAGGCGGAGGAGTCAGCAATCAGCCCCAGCATTTT.

The chain employs TRBV7-3 and TRBJ1-1; maybe TRBD1 (6 bases). The length of the CDR3 is 13 residues. CDR1 is SGHTA, CDR2 FQGTGA, per germline. Trimming removed 4 bases at V and 0 bases at J, with 6 bases between. In DNA, the CDR3 is TGTGCCAGCAGCTCAGGGGTGAACACTGAAGCTTTCTTT. Amino acid sequence: CASSSGVNTEAFF.

Written as DNA, the CDR3 is TGTGCCAGCAGTTCCCCGACCTTAGGATCCTACGAGCAGTACTTC. It specifies CASSSPTLGSYEQYF. The V call is TRBV6-5, the J call TRBJ2-7; D call uncertain. This CDR3 comprises 15 residues. The germline gives CDR1 MNHEY, CDR2 SVGAGI. V was shortened by 4 bases and J by 1 base, with 14 bases between the two germline ends.

The chain uses TRBV2 and TRBJ1-1; a weak D match, TRBD1 (5 bases). The V gene's germline CDR1 is SNHLY and CDR2 FYNNEI. The V end lost 3 bases, the J end lost 1 base, and 9 bases lay between the germline ends. The CDR3 consists of 14 residues. CDR3 sequence reads: CASSDQGGNTEAFF. DNA for the CDR3: TGTGCCAGCAGTGACCAGGGTGGGAACACTGAAGCTTTCTTT.

In its sample, this clonotype ranks as medium-sized (0.01 to 0.1%). The V and J genes are TRBV6-5 and TRBJ1-6, with D possibly matching TRBD1 (6 bases). Germline-derived CDR1 and CDR2 are MNHEY and SVGAGI. Trimming took 4 bases from V and 5 from J, leaving 9 bases between them. The CDR3 is 14 residues long. CDR3 loop: CASSSGGNNSPLHF. The DNA for the CDR3 is TGTGCCAGCAGTTCTGGGGGCAATAATTCACCCCTCCACTTT.

The genes are TRBV6-1 and TRBJ2-5, with 7 bases identical to TRBD1. The CDR3 totals 11 residues. With 6 bases clipped from V and 7 bases from J, the junction kept 2 bases outside the gene matches. The germline CDR1 and CDR2 sequences are MNHNS and SASEGT. As DNA, the CDR3 is TGTGCCAGCAGGCGACAGGGGACCCAGTACTTC. Protein: CASRRQGTQYF.

This clonotype was picked up a small number of times. V usage is TRBV20-1 and J usage is TRBJ2-5; D may be TRBD2 (6 bases). The CDR3 length is 13 residues. Germline CDR1 and CDR2: DFQATT and SNEGSKA (reference sequence). V lost 6 bases and J 2 bases, leaving 13 bases between the germline ends. Here the CDR3 reads CSATRAGQETQYF. CDR3 sequence (DNA): TGCAGTGCCACTCGGGCGGGGCAAGAGACCCAGTACTTC.